This T cell receptor beta chain was sequenced in a study of cytomegalovirus exposure and HLA in healthy donors. The CDR3 consists of 15 residues. CDR1 is SNHLY, CDR2 FYNNEI, per germline. Trimming shortened V by 6 bases and J by 6 bases, and 19 bases separated the two germline ends. Primers included in the PCR were 60 Vbeta and 13 Jbeta primers. This table comes from immunoSEQ multiplex PCR, and its TCRdb copy is limited to in-frame clones, with some not included. In total, the table holds some 130,000 clones. On this clone itself: Its target is unknown.

Study-wide results and limits: In vitro testing confirmed three CMV-associated chains as specific for CMV antigens. As a later analysis showed, a missense DCLRE1C variant was linked to trimming of TCR beta V- and J-genes. Relative to equally common others, HLA-associated TCR beta chains showed greater clonal expansion in a later analysis.

Sequenced material: PBMCs. The sequence was collected from a woman aged 40 to 55 in good health and CMV-seronegative. The V call is TRBV2, the J call TRBJ2-3; D possibly corresponds to TRBD2 (7 bases). The DNA of the CDR3 is TGTGCCAGCAGCTCGGCTGGGGGGGCGCGTGATACGCAGTATTTT. Translated, it gives CASSSAGGARDTQYF.